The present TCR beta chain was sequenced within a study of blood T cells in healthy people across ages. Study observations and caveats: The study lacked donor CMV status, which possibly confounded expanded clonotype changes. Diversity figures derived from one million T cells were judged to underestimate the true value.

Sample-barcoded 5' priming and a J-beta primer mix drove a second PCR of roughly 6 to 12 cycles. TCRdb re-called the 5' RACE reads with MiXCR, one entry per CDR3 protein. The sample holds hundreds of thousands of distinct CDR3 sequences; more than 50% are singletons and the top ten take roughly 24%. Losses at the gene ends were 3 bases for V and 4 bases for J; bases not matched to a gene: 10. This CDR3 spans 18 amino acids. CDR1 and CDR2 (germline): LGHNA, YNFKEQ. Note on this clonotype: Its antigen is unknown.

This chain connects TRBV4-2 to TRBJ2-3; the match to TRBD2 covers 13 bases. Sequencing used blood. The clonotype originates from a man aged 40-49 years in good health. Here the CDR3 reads CASSQGDGLAGAADTQYF. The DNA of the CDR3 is TGTGCCAGCAGCCAGGGAGACGGACTAGCGGGGGCCGCAGATACGCAGTATTTT.